The T cell receptor beta chain described here comes from a study of Ad26.COV2.S vaccination and SARS-CoV-2 variants. Whole-study results and caveats: Reported findings describe substantial breadth in spike-specific CD8+ and CD4+ T cell responses following vaccination. Spike-specific TCR breadth in vaccine recipients exceeded that seen in placebo recipients.

Clones were sequenced by immunoSEQ multiplex PCR, and TCRdb holds only the in-frame ones, with some missing. The sample yields about 350,000 clones, 92% seen once. The CDR3 totals 14 residues. The V gene's germline CDR1 is SGHVS and CDR2 FNYEAQ. With 0 bases removed from V and 1 base from J, the gap between germline ends came to 7 bases. With regard to this clone: Its antigen is as yet unknown.

Source: peripheral blood, taken after recovery from COVID-19. This TCR was sampled from a human donor who had recovered from COVID-19. V usage is TRBV7-6 and J usage is TRBJ2-7; D gene ambiguous. DNA of the CDR3: TGTGCCAGCAGCTTAGCAGAGATATCCTACGAGCAGTACTTC. This codes for CASSLAEISYEQYF. Combining the CDR3 with reference TRBV7-6 and TRBJ2-7 gives the whole variable domain GAGVSQSPRYKVTKRGQDVALRCDPISGHVSLYWYRQALGQGPEFLTYFNYEAQQDKSGLPNDRFSAERPEGSISTLTIQRTEQRDSAMYRCASSLAEISYEQYFGPGTRLTVT.